This T cell receptor beta chain originates from a study of CD8 T cells in Susac syndrome. Germline V gene data show CDR1 as DFQATT and CDR2 as SNEGSKA (reference sequence). With 6 bases removed from V and 7 bases from J, the gap between germline ends came to 19 bases. There are 14 residues in the CDR3. cDNA came from roughly 0.5 to 1 ug RNA primed by random hexamers. TCRdb re-called the immunoSEQ multiplex PCR reads through MiXCR, storing one row per CDR3 protein. The sample shows about 200,000 distinct CDR3 sequences, 90% to 95% of them seen only once. The chain carries TRBV20-1 and TRBJ2-1, with D maybe TRBD2 (5 bases). The clonotype originates from a human donor in good health. Sequencing input: CD4+ T cells from PBMCs. In nucleotides, the CDR3 is TGCAGTGCGCCGAGAGGGTCTACGGGGAATGAGCAGTTCTTC. Translating it yields CSAPRGSTGNEQFF.